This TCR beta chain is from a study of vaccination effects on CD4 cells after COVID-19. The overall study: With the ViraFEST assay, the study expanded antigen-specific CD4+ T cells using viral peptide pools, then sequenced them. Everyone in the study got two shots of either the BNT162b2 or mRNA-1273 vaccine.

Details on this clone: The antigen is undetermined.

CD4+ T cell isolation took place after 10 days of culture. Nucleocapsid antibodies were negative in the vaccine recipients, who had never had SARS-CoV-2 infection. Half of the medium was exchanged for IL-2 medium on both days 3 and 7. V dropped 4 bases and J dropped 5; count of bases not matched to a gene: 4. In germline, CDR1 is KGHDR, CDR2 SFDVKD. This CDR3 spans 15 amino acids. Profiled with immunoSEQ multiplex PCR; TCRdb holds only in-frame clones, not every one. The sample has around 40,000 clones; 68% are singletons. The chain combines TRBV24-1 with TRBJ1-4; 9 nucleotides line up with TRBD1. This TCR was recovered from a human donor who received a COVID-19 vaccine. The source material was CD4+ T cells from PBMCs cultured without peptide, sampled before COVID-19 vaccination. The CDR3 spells CATSDPGTGNEKLFF. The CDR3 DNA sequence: TGTGCCACCAGTGACCCCGGGACAGGGAATGAAAAACTGTTTTTT.